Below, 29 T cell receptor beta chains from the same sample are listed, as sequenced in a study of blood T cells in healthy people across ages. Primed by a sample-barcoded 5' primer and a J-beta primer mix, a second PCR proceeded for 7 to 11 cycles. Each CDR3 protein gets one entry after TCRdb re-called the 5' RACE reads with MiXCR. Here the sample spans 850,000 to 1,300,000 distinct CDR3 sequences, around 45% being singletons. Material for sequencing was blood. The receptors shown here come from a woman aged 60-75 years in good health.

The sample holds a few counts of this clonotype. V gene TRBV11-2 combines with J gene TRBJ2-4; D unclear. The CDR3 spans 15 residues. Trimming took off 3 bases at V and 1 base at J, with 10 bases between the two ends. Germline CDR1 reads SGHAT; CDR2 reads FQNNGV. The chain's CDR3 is CASSLTSSAKNIQYF. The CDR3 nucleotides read TGTGCCAGCAGCTTGACCTCGAGCGCCAAAAACATTCAGTACTTC.

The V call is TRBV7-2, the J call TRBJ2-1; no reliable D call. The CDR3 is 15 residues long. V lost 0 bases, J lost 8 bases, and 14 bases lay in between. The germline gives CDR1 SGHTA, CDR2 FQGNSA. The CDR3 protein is CASSLARLRGDEQFF. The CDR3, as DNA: TGTGCCAGCAGCTTAGCACGTCTACGAGGCGATGAGCAGTTCTTC.

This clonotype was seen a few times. The CDR3 DNA sequence: TGCAGTGCCGAGGGCCCGACTAGCGGAACCTACGAGCAGTACTTC. Encoded protein: CSAEGPTSGTYEQYF. The chain uses TRBV20-1 and TRBJ2-7, with TRBD2 identical over 9 bases. The germline V gene has CDR1 DFQATT and CDR2 SNEGSKA (reference sequence). With V trimmed by 6 bases and J by 2 bases, 11 bases remained unmatched. The CDR3 sequence is 15 residues long.

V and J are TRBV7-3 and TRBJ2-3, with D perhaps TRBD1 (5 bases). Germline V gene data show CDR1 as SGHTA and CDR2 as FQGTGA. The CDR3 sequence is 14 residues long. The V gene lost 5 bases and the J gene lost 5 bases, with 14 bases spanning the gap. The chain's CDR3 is CASSDRGGKDTQYF. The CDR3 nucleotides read TGTGCCAGCAGCGATAGGGGTGGAAAAGATACGCAGTATTTT.

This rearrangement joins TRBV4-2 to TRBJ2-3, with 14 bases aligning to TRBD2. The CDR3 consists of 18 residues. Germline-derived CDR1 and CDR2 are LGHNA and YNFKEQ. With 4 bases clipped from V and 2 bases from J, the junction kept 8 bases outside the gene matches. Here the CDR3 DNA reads TGTGCCAGCAGCCTGGGACTAGCGGGAGTTGGGAACACAGATACGCAGTATTTT. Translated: CASSLGLAGVGNTDTQYF.

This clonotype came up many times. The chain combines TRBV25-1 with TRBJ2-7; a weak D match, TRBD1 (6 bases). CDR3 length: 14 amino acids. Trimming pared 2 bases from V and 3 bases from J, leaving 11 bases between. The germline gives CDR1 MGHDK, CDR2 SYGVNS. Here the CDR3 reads CASSERGRGYEQYF. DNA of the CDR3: TGTGCCAGCAGTGAACGCGGCAGGGGCTACGAGCAGTACTTC.

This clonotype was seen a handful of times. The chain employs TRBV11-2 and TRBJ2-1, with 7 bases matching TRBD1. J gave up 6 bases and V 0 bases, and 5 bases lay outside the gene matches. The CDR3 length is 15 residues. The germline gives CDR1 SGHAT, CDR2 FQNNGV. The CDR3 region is CASSLDRGWVNEQFF. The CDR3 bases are TGTGCCAGCAGCTTAGACAGGGGGTGGGTCAATGAGCAGTTCTTC. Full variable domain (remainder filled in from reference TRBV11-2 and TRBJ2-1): EAGVAQSPRYKIIEKRQSVAFWCNPISGHATLYWYQQILGQGPKLLIQFQNNGVVDDSQLPKDRFSAERLKGVDSTLKIQPAKLEDSAVYLCASSLDRGWVNEQFFGPGTRLTVL.

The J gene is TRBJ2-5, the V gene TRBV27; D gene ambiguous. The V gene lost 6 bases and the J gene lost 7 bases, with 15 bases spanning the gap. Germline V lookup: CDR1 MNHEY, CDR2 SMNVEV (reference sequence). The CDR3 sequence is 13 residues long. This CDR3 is CASSLGRPGTQYF. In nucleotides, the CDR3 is TGTGCCAGCAGCCTCGGACGGCCCGGGACCCAGTACTTC.

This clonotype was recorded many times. CDR3 DNA: TGCAGTGCTAGTGCAGGGGGCCTTAGGGAAGCTTTCTTT. Its protein product is CSASAGGLREAFF. The rearrangement links TRBV20-1 to TRBJ1-1, with TRBD1 matching 8 bases. This CDR3 has 13 amino acids. V trimming: 3 bases; J trimming: 8 bases; junction bases outside the gene matches: 8. In germline, CDR1 is DFQATT, CDR2 SNEGSKA (reference sequence).

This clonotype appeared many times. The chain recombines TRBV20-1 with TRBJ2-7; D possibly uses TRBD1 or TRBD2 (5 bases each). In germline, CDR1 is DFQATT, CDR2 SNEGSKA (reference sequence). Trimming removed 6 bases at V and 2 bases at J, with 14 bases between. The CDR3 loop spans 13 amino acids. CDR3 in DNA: TGCAGTGCCGTAGGCTGGGGGACCTACGAGCAGTACTTC. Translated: CSAVGWGTYEQYF.

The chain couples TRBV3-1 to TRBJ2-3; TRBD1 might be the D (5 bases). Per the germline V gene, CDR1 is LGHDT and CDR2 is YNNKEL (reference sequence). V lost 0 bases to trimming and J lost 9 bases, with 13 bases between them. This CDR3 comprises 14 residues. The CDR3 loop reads CASSQEPGFGTQYF. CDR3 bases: TGTGCCAGCAGCCAAGAACCAGGGTTCGGCACGCAGTATTTT.

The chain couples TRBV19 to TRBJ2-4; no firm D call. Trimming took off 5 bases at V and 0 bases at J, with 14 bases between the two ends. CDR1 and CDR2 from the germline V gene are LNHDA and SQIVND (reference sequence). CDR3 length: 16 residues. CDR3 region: CASSAPGSLAKNIQYF. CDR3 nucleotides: TGTGCCAGTAGTGCGCCGGGTTCCCTAGCCAAAAACATTCAGTACTTC. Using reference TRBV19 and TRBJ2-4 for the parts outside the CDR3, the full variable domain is DGGITQSPKYLFRKEGQNVTLSCEQNLNHDAMYWYRQDPGQGLRLIYYSQIVNDFQKGDIAEGYSVSREKKESFPLTVTSAQKNPTAFYLCASSAPGSLAKNIQYFGAGTRLSVL.

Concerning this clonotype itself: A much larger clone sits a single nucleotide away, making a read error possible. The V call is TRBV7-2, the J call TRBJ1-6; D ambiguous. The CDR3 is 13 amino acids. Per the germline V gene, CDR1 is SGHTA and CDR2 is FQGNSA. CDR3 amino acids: CASSFYDESPPHF. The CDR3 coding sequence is TGTGCCAGCAGCTTTTATGACGAATCACCCCCCCACTTT.

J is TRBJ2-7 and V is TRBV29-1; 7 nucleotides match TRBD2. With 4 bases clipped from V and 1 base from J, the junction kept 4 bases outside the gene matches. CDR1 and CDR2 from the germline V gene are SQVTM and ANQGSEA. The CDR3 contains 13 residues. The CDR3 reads CSVVGLGSYEQYF. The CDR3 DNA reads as TGCAGCGTTGTAGGACTAGGGTCCTACGAGCAGTACTTC.

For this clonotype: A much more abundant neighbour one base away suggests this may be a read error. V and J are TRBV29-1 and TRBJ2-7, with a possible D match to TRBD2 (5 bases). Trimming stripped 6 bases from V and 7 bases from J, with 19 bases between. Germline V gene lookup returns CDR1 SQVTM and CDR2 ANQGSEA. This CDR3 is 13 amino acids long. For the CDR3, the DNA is TGCAGCGTAGTAGCGTGGAGTATGAATGAGCAGTACTTC. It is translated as CSVVAWSMNEQYF.

CDR3 in amino acids: CASSQETRTSILDNEQFF. CDR3 DNA sequence: TGTGCCAGCAGCCAAGAAACCCGGACTAGCATCTTAGACAATGAGCAGTTCTTC. The chain carries TRBV3-1 and TRBJ2-1, with 8 bases fitting TRBD2. J was trimmed by 5 bases and V by 0 bases; bases with no gene match: 12. Germline V gives CDR1 LGHDT, CDR2 YNNKEL (reference sequence). This CDR3 contains 18 residues.

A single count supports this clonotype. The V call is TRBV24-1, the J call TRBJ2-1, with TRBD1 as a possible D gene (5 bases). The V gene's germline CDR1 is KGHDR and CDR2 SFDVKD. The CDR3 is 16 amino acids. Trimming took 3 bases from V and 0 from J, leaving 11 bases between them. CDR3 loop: CATSDENRLSYNEQFF. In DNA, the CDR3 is TGTGCCACCAGTGATGAAAACAGGCTCTCCTACAATGAGCAGTTCTTC.

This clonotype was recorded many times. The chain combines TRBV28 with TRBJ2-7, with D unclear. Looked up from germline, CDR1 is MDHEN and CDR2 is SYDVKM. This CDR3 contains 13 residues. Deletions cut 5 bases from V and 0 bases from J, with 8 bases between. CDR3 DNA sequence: TGTGCCAGCAGTCCCGGGTCCTCCTACGAGCAGTACTTC. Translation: CASSPGSSYEQYF.

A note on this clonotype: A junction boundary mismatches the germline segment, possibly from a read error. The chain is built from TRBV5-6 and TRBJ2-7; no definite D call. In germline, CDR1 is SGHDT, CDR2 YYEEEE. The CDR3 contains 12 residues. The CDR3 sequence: CARSWNSYEQYF. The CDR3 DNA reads TGTGCCCGCAGCTGGAACTCCTACGAGCAGTACTTC.

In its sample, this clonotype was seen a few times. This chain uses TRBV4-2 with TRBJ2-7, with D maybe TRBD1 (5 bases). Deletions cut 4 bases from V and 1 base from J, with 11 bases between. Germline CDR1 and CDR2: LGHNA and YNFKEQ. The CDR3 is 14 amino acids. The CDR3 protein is CASSRPDSSYEQYF. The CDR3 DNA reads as TGTGCCAGCAGCCGCCCCGACAGTTCCTACGAGCAGTACTTC.

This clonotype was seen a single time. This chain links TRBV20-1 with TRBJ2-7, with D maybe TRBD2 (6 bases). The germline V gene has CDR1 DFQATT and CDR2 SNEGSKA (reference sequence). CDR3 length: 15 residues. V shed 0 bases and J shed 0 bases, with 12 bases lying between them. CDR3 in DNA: TGCAGTGCTAGAGATCGTGGGGAGGTCTCCTACGAGCAGTACTTC. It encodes CSARDRGEVSYEQYF.

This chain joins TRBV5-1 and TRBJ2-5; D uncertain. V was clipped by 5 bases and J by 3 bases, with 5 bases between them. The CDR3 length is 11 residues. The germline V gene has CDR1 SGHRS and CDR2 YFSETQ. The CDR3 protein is CASRVKETQYF. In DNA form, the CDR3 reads TGCGCCAGCAGGGTTAAAGAGACCCAGTACTTC.

The CDR3, as DNA: TGTGCCAGCAGCGTAGGGGCGGGAGGGCCCTACAATGAGCAGTACTTC. It specifies CASSVGAGGPYNEQYF. The rearrangement links TRBV9 to TRBJ2-1; 9 bases map to TRBD2. The J call may be faulty, since TRBJ2-7 better matches the DNA end. There are 16 residues in the CDR3. The germline V gene encodes CDR1 SGDLS and CDR2 YYNGEE.

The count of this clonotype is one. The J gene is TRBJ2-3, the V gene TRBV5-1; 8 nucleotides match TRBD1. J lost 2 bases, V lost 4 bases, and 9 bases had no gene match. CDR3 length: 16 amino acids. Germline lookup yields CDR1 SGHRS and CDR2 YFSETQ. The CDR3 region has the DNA TGCGCCAGCAGCCTAGGACAGGGAATTATCACAGATACGCAGTATTTT. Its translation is CASSLGQGIITDTQYF.

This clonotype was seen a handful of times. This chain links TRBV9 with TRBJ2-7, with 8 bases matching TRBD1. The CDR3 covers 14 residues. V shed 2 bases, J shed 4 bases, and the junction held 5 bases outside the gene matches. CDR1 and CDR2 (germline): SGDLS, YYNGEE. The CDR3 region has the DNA TGTGCCAGCAGCGTGACAGGGGATGTATACGAGCAGTACTTC. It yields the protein CASSVTGDVYEQYF.

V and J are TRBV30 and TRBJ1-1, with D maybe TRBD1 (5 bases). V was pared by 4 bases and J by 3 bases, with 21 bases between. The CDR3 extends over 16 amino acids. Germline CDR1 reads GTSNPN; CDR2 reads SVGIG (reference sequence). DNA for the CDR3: TGTGCCTGGACTCATACCGGGACTCCGAGGGACACTGAAGCTTTCTTT. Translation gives CAWTHTGTPRDTEAFF.

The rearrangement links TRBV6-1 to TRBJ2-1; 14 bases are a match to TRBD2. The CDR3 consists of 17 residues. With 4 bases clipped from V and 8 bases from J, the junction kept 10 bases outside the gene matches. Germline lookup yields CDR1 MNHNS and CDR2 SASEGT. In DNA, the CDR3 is TGTGCCAGCAGTGCGGGGACTAGCGGGAGCGGGGTCGATGAGCAGTTCTTC. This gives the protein CASSAGTSGSGVDEQFF.

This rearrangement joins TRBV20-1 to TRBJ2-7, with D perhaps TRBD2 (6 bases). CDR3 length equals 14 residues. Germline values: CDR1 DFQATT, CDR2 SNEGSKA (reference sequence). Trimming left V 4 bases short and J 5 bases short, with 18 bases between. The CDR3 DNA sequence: TGCAGTGCTATGCCTGGGCTAGCGAGGAACGAGCAGTACTTC. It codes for CSAMPGLARNEQYF.

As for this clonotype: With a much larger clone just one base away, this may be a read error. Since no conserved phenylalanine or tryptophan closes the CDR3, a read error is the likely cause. CDR3: CSASGRPGGLNNEQFL. The CDR3 DNA follows: TGCAGTGCCAGCGGCCGGCCCGGCGGGTTGAACAATGAGCAGTTCTTA. The chain is built from TRBV20-1 and TRBJ2-1; D may be TRBD2 (5 bases). This CDR3 comprises 16 residues. The V gene lost 6 bases and the J gene lost 5 bases, with 23 bases spanning the gap. Germline-derived CDR1 and CDR2 are DFQATT and SNEGSKA (reference sequence).